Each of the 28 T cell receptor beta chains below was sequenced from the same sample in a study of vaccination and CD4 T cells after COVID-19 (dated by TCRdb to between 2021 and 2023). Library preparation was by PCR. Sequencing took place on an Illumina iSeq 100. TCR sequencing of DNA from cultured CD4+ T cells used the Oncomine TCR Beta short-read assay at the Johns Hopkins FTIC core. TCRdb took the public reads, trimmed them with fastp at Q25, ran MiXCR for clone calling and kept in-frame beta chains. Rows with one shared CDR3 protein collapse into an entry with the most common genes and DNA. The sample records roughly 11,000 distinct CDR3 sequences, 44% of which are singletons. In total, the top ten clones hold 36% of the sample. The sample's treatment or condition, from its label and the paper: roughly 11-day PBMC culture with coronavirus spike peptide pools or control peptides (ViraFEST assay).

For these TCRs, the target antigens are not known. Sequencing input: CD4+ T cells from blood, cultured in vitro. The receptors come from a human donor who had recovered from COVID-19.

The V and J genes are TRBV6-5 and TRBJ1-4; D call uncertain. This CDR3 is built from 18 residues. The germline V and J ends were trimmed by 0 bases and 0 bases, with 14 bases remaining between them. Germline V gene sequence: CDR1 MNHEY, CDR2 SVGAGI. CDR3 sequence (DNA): TGTGCCAGCAGTTACTCTGGACCGAGTCCCGCAACTAATGAAAAACTGTTTTTT. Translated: CASSYSGPSPATNEKLFF.

The CDR3, as DNA: TGTGCCAGCAGTGGTGGGACAGGCGGCTTGGGCAATCAGCCCCAGCATTTT. This translates into CASSGGTGGLGNQPQHF. The chain employs TRBV6-1 and TRBJ1-5; 8 bases are shared with TRBD1. This CDR3 contains 17 residues. J was trimmed by 2 bases and V by 4 bases; bases with no gene match: 10. CDR1 and CDR2 (germline): MNHNS, SASEGT.

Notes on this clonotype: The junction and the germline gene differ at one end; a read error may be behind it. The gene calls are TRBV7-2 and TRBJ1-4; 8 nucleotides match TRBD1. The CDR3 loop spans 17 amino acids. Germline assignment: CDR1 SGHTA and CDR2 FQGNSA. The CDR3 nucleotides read TGCGCCAGCAGCCAGGACCCTTACAGGGGGACGAATGAAAAACTGTTTTTT. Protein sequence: CASSQDPYRGTNEKLFF.

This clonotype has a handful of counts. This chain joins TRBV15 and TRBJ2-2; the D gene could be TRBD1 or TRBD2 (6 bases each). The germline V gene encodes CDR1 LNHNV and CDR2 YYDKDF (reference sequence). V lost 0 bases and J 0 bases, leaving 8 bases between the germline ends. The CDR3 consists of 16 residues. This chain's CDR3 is CATSREEGANTGELFF. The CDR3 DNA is TGTGCCACCAGCAGAGAGGAGGGGGCGAACACCGGGGAGCTGTTTTTT.

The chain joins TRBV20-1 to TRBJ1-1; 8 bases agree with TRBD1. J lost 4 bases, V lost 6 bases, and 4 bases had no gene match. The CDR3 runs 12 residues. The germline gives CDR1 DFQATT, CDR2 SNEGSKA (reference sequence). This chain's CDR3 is CSARTGPTEAFF. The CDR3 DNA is TGCAGTGCAAGGACAGGGCCCACTGAAGCTTTCTTT.

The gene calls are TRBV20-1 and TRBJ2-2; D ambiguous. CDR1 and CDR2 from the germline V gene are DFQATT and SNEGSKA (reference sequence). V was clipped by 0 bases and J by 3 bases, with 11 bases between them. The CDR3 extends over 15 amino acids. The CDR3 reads CSARDWSLDTGELFF. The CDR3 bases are TGCAGTGCTAGAGATTGGTCCTTGGACACCGGGGAGCTGTTTTTT.

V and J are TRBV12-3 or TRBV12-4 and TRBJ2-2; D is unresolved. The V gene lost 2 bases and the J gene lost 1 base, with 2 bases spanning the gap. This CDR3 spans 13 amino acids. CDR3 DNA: TGTGCCAGCAGTTTACAGAACACCGGGGAGCTGTTTTTT. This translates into CASSLQNTGELFF.

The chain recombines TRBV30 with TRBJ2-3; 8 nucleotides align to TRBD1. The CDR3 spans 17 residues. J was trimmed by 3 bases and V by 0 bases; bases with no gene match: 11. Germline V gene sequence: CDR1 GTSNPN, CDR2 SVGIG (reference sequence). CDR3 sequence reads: CAWSVRRGQGLTDTQYF. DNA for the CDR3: TGTGCCTGGAGTGTACGGCGTGGACAGGGTCTAACAGATACGCAGTATTTT.

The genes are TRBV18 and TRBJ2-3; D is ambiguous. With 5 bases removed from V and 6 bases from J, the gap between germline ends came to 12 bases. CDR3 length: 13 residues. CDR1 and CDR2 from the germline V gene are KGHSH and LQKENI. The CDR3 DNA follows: TGTGCCAGCTCAGCCATACTTGAGGATACGCAGTATTTT. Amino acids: CASSAILEDTQYF.

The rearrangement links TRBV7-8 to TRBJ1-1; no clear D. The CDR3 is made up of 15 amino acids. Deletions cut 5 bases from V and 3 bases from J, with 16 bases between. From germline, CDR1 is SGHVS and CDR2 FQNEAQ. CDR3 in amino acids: CASSPLIRRDTEAFF. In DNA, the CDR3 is TGTGCCAGCAGCCCGCTAATAAGGCGAGACACTGAAGCTTTCTTT.

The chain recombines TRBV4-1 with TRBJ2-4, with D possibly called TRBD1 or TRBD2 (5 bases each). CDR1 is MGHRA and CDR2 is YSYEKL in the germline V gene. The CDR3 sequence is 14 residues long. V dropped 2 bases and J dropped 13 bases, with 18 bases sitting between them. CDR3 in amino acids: CASSQSPGPGEQYF. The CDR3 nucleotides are TGCGCCAGCAGCCAATCTCCGGGACCTGGGGAACAGTACTTC.

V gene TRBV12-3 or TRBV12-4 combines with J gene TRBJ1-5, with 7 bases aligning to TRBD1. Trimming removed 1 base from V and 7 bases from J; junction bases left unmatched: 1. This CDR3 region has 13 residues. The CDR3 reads CASSLGQGQPQHF. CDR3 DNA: TGTGCCAGCAGTTTAGGACAGGGCCAGCCCCAGCATTTT.

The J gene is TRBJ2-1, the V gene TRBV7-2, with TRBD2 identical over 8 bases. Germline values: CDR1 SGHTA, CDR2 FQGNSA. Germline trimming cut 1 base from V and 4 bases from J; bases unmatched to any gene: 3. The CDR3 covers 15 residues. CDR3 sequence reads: CASSLGSGGYNEQFF. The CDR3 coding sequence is TGTGCCAGCAGCTTAGGAAGCGGGGGATACAATGAGCAGTTCTTC.

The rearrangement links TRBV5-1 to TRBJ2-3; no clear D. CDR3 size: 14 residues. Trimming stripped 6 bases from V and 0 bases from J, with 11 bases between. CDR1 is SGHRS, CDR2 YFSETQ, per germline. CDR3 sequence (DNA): TGCGCCAGCATGACGGAATCAAGCACAGATACGCAGTATTTT. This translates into CASMTESSTDTQYF.

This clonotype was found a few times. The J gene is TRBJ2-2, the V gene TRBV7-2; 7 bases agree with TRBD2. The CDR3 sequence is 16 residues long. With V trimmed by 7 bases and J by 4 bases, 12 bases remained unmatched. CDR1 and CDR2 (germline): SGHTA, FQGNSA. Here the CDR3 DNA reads TGTGCCAGCACCACCATCTGGGGGGGAATCACCGGGGAGCTGTTTTTT. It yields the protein CASTTIWGGITGELFF. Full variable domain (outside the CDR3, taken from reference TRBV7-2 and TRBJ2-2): GAGVSQSPSNKVTEKGKDVELRCDPISGHTALYWYRQSLGQGLEFLIYFQGNSAPDKSGLPSDRFSAERTGGSVSTLTIQRTQQEDSAVYLCASTTIWGGITGELFFGEGSRLTVL.

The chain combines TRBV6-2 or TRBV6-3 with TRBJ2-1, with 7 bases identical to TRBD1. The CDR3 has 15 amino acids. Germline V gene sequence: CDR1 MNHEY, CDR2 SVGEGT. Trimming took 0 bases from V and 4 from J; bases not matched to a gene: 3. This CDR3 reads CASSYSGQSYNEQFF. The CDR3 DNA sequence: TGTGCCAGCAGTTACTCGGGACAGAGTTACAATGAGCAGTTCTTC.

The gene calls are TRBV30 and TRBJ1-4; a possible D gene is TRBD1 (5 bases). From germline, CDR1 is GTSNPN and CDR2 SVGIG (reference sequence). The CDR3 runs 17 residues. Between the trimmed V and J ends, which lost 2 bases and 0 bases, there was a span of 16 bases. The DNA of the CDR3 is TGTGCCTGGAGTAGCCGGGGGAGAAACCCAACTAATGAAAAACTGTTTTTT. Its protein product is CAWSSRGRNPTNEKLFF.

The CDR3 DNA reads TGTGCCAGTAGTATAGATCAGCGGGGGCTTAACACCGGGGAGCTGTTTTTT. This sequence encodes CASSIDQRGLNTGELFF. The V and J genes are TRBV19 and TRBJ2-2, with 8 bases fitting TRBD2. Germline-derived CDR1 and CDR2 are LNHDA and SQIVND (reference sequence). CDR3 size: 17 residues. Germline trimming cut 0 bases from V and 2 bases from J; bases unmatched to any gene: 5. The full variable domain, with the rest looked up from reference TRBV19 and TRBJ2-2, is DGGITQSPKYLFRKEGQNVTLSCEQNLNHDAMYWYRQDPGQGLRLIYYSQIVNDFQKGDIAEGYSVSREKKESFPLTVTSAQKNPTAFYLCASSIDQRGLNTGELFFGEGSRLTVL.

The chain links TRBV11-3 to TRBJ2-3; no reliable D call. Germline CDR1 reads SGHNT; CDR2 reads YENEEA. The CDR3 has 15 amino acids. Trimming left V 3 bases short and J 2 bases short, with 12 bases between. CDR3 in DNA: TGTGCCAGCAGCTTGGCGACTCGGAACACAGATACGCAGTATTTT. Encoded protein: CASSLATRNTDTQYF.

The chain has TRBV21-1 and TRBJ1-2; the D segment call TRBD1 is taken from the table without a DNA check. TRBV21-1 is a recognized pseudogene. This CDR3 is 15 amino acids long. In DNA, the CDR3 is TGTGCCAGCAGCACGCAGGGTGGTCCTAACTATGGCTACACCTTC. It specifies CASSTQGGPNYGYTF.

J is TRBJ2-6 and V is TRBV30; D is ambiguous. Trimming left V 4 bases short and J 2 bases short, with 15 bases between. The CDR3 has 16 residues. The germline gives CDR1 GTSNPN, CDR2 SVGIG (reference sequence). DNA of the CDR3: TGTGCCTGGATAGCTAGGCCCGGCGCTGGGGCCAACGTCCTGACTTTC. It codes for CAWIARPGAGANVLTF.

The CDR3 here is CASSIRGGTIYF. CDR3 DNA sequence: TGTGCCAGTAGTATACGAGGGGGAACCATATATTTT. V is TRBV19 and J is TRBJ1-3; TRBD1 might be the D (6 bases). Trimming took off 2 bases at V and 10 bases at J, with 9 bases between the two ends. CDR3 length: 12 residues. Germline V CDR1 and CDR2: LNHDA, SQIVND (reference sequence).

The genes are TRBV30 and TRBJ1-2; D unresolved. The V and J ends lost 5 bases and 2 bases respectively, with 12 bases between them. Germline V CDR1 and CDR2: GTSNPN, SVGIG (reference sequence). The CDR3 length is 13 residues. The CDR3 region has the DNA TGTGCCTGGTCAGAGGGTCAGAACTATGGCTACACCTTC. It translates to CAWSEGQNYGYTF.

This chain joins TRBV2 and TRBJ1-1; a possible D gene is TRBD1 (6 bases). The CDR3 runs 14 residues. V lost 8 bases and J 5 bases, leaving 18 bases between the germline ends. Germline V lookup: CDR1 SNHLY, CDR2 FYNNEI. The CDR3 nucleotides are TGTGCCAGCTTCTCACCCAGGGGTCGAACTGAAGCTTTCTTT. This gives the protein CASFSPRGRTEAFF.

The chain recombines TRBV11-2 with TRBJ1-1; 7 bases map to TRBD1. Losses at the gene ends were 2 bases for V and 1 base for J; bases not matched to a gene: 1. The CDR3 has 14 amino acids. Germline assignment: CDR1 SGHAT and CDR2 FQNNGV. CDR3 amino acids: CASSLRTGNTEAFF. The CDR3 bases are TGTGCCAGCAGCTTAAGGACAGGGAACACTGAAGCTTTCTTT.

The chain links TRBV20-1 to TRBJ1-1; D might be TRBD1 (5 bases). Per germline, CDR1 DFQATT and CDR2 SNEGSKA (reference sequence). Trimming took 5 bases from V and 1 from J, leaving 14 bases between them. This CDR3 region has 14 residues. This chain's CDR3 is CSALRDLGNTEAFF. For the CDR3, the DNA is TGCAGTGCTTTAAGGGACCTTGGGAACACTGAAGCTTTCTTT.

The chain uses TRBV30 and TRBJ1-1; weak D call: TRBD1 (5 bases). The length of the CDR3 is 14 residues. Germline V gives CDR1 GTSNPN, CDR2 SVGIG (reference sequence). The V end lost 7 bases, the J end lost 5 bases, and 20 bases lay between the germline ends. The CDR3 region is CASSSGVQRTEAFF. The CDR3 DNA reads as TGTGCCTCCTCATCGGGGGTCCAGAGGACTGAAGCTTTCTTT.

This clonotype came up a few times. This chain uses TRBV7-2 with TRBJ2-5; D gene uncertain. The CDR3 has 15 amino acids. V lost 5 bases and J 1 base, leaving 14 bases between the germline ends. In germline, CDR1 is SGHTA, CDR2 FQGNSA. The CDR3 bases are TGTGCCAGCAGCGCTTTACAGCTACCCCAAGAGACCCAGTACTTC. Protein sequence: CASSALQLPQETQYF.